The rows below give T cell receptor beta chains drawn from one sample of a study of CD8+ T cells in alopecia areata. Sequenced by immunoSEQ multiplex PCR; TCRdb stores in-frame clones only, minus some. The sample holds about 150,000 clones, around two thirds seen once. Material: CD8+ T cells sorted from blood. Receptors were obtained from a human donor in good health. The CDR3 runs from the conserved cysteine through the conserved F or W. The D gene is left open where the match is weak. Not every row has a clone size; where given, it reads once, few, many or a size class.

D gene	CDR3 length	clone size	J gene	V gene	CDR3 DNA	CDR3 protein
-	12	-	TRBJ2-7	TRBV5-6	TGTGCCAGCCGCTGGGGTAGCTACGAGCAGTACTTC	CASRWGSYEQYF
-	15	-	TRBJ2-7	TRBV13	TGTGCCAGCAGCTCCCGGGACTCTGTCTCCTACGAGCAGTACTTC	CASSSRDSVSYEQYF
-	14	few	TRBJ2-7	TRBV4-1	TGCGCCAGCAGCCACGGGGCGAGGGATTACGAGCAGTACTTC	CASSHGARDYEQYF
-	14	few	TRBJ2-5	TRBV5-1	TGCGCCAGCAGCTTGTCTACTACCGACGAGACCCAGTACTTC	CASSLSTTDETQYF
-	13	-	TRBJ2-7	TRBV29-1	TGCAGCGTTGAGGACAGCAGCTCCTACGAGCAGTACTTC	CSVEDSSSYEQYF
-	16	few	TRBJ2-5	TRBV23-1	TGCGCCAGCAGTCAACGCCCGGGTTGGAGCCAAGAGACCCAGTACTTC	CASSQRPGWSQETQYF
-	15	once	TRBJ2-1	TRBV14	TGTGCCAGCAGCCAAGCTCGGGGGTTCGCGAATGAGCAGTTCTTC	CASSQARGFANEQFF
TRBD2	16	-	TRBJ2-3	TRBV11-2	TGTGCCAGCAGCTTAGCAGCGGGAGGGCCGGCGGATACGCAGTATTTT	CASSLAAGGPADTQYF
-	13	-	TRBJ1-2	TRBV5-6	TGTGCCAGCAGTATCGGCGGTCTCTATGGCTACACCTTC	CASSIGGLYGYTF
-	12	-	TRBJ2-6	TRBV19	TGTGCCAGTATCGGTGGGGCCAACGTCCTGACTTTC	CASIGGANVLTF
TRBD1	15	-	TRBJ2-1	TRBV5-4	TGTGCCAGCAGCGAGGCAGGGGGCTCCTACAATGAGCAGTTCTTC	CASSEAGGSYNEQFF
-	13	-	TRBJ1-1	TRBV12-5	TGTGCTAGTGCCCAGTGGAGCGGGTCTGAAGCTTTCTTT	CASAQWSGSEAFF
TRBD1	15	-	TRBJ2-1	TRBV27	TGTGCCAGCAGGCCCCGGGACAGTGTCTACAATGAGCAGTTCTTC	CASRPRDSVYNEQFF
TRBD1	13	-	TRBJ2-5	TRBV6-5	TGTGCCAGCAGCGTTTACAGGGGCAAGACCCAGTACTTC	CASSVYRGKTQYF
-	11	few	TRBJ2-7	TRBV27	TGTGCCAGCCAGGGTTCCTACGAGCAGTACTTC	CASQGSYEQYF
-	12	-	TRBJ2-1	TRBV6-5	TGTGCCAGCAGGGGAACCACAGGAGAGCAGTTCTTC	CASRGTTGEQFF
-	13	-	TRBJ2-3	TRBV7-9	TGTGCCAGCAGCCGCCTCCTATTGGATACGCAGTATTTT	CASSRLLLDTQYF
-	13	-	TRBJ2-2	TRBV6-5	TGTGCCAGCACAGGAACCCTCACCGGGGAGCTGTTTTTT	CASTGTLTGELFF
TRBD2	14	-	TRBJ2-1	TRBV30	TGTGCCTGGAGAGCGGGAGGGAATCGGGGGGAGCAGTTCTTC	CAWRAGGNRGEQFF
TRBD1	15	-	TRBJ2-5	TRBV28	TGTGCCAGCAGTCTCTACAGGGGGCGGGGAGAGACCCAGTACTTC	CASSLYRGRGETQYF
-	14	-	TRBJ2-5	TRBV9	TGTGCCAGCAGCGTAGGTCTTACCAAAGAGACCCAGTACTTC	CASSVGLTKETQYF
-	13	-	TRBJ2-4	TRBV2	TGTGCCAGCAGTACCGGGGGCAAAAACATTCAGTACTTC	CASSTGGKNIQYF
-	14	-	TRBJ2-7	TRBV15	TGTGCCACCAGCAGAGAAGCGAACCCCTACGAGCAGTACTTC	CATSREANPYEQYF
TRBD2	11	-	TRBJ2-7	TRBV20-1	TGCAGTGCCTCTCCGGGACTAGTCGGAGGCTTC	CSASPGLVGGF
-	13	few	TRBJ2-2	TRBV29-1	TGCAGCGGCAAGCAGGGAGGCACCGGGGAGCTGTTTTTT	CSGKQGGTGELFF
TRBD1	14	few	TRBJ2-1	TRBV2	TGTGCCAGCAGTTTACAGGGGGCGCGCAATGAGCAGTTCTTC	CASSLQGARNEQFF
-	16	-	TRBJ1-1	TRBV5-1	TGCGCCAGCAGCCCCTCCGTTGCCCCGCTGAACACTGAAGCTTTCTTT	CASSPSVAPLNTEAFF
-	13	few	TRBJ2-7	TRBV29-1	TGCAGCGTTGCCGTGGGAAGCTCCTACGAGCAGTACTTC	CSVAVGSSYEQYF
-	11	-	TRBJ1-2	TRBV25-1	TGTGCCAGCAGTGAGCCCAATGGCTACACCTTC	CASSEPNGYTF
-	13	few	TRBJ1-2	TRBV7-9	TGTGCCAGCAGCCCCCGCCCTAACTATGGCTACACCTTC	CASSPRPNYGYTF
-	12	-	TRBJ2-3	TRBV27	TGTGCCAGCAAGCGGAGCACAGATACGCAGTATTTT	CASKRSTDTQYF
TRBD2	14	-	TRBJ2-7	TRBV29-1	TGCAGCGTTGTTTTAGCGGGGTCAGCCTACGAGCAGTACTTC	CSVVLAGSAYEQYF
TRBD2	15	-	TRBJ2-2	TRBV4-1	TGCGCCAGCAGCCAGGTGACTAGCCCTCCCGGGGAGCTGTTTTTT	CASSQVTSPPGELFF
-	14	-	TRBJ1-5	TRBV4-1	TGCGCCAGCAGCCAAGTCGAGGGGGGAGAGCCCCAGCATTTT	CASSQVEGGEPQHF
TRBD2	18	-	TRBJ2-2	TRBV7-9	TGTGCCAGCAGCTCGATGACCGGGACTAGCGGGAACACCGGGGAGCTGTTTTTT	CASSSMTGTSGNTGELFF
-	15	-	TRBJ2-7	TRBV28	TGTGCCAGCAGTTTAATGCCAGGTGCTTTCGAAGAGCAGTACTTC	CASSLMPGAFEEQYF
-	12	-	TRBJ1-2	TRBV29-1	TGCAGCGTTGGACGGAGTAACTATGGCTACACCTTC	CSVGRSNYGYTF